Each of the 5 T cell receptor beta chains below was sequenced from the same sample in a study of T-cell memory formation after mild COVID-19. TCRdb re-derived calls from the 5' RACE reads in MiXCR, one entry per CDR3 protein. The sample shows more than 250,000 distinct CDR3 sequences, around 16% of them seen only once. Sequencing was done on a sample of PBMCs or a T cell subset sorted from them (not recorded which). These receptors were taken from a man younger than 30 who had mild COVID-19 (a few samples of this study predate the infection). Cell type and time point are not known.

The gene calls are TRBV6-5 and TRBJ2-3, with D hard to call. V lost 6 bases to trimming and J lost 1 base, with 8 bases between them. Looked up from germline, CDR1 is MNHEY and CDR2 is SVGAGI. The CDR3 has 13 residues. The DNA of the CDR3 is TGTGCCAGCAGCCAACTTGGCACAGATACGCAGTATTTT. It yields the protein CASSQLGTDTQYF.

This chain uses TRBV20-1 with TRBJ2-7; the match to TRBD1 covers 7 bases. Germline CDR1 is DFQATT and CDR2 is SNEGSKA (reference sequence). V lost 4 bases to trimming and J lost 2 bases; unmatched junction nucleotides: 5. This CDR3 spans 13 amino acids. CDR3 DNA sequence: TGCAGTGCTAATCGGGACAGCACCTACGAGCAGTACTTC. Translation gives CSANRDSTYEQYF.

CDR3 nucleotides: TGTGCCAGCAAAGGGAGAGGGGCCAACGTCCTGACTTTC. Its protein is CASKGRGANVLTF. The gene calls are TRBV7-3 and TRBJ2-6; D is perhaps TRBD2 (5 bases). Trimming stripped 7 bases from V and 4 bases from J, with 8 bases between. CDR1 SGHTA and CDR2 FQGTGA come from the germline V gene. The CDR3 has 13 amino acids.

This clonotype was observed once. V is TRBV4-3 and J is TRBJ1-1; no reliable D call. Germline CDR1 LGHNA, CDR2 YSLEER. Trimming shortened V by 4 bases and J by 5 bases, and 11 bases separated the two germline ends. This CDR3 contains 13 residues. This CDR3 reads CASSPQLGTEAFF. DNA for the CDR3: TGCGCCAGCAGCCCACAGCTAGGAACTGAAGCTTTCTTT.

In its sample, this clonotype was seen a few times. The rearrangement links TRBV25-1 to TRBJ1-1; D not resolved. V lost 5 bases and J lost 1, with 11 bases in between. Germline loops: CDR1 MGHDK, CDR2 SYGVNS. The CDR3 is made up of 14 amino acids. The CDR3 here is CASSLSRKNTEAFF. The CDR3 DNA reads TGTGCCAGCAGTTTAAGTCGGAAGAACACTGAAGCTTTCTTT. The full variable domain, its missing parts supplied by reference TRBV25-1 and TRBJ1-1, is EADIYQTPRYLVIGTGKKITLECSQTMGHDKMYWYQQDPGMELHLIHYSYGVNSTEKGDLSSESTVSRIRTEHFPLTLESARPSHTSQYLCASSLSRKNTEAFFGQGTRLTVV.